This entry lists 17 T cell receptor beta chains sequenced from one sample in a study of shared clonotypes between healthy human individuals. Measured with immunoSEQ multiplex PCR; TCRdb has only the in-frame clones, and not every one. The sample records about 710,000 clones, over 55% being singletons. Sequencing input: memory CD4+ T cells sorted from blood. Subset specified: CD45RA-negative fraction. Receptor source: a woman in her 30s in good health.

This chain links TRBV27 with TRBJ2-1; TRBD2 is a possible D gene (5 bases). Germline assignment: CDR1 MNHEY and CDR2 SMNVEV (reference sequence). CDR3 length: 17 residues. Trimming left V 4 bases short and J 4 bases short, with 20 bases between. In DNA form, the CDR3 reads TGTGCCAGCAGTTACCCCTATGTATTCACGGGGTACAATGAGCAGTTCTTC. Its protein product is CASSYPYVFTGYNEQFF.

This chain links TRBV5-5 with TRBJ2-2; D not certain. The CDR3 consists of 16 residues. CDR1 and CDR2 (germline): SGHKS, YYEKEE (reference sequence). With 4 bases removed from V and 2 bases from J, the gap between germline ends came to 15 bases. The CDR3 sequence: CASSLGLVDNTGELFF. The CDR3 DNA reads TGTGCCAGCAGCCTTGGGCTGGTTGACAACACCGGGGAGCTGTTTTTT.

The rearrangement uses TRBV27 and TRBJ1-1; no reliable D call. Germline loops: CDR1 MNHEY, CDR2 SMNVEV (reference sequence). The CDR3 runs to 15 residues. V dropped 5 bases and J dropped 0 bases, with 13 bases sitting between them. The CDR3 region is CASSPERRVNTEAFF. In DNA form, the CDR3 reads TGTGCCAGCAGTCCAGAGCGACGGGTGAACACTGAAGCTTTCTTT.

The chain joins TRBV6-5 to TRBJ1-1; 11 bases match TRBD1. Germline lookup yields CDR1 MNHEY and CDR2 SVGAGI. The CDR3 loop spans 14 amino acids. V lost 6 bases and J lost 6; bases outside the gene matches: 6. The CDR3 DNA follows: TGTGCCAGCAGCCGGGGACAGGGGGTATCTGAAGCTTTCTTT. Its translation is CASSRGQGVSEAFF.

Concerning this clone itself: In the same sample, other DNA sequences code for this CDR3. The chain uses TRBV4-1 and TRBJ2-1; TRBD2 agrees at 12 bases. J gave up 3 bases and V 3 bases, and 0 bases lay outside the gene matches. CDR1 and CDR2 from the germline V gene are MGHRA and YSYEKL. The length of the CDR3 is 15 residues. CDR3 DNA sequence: TGCGCCAGCAGCCAGGGACTAGCGGGCTACAATGAGCAGTTCTTC. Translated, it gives CASSQGLAGYNEQFF.

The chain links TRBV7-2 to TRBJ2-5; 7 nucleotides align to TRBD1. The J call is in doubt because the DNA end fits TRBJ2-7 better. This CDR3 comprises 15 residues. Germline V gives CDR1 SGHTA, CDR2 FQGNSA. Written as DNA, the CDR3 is TGTGCCAGCAGCTACGCCAGGGACAGACCCTACGAGCAGTACTTC. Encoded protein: CASSYARDRPYEQYF.

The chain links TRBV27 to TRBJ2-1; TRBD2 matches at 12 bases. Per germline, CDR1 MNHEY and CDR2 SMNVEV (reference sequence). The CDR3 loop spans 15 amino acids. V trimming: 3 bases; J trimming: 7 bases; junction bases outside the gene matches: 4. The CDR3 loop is CASSFLTSGGNEQFF. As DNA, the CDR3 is TGTGCCAGCAGTTTCCTCACTAGCGGGGGGAATGAGCAGTTCTTC.

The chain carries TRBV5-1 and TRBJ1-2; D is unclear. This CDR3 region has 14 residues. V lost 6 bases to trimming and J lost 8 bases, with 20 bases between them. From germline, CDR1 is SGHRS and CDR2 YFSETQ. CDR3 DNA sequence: TGCGCCAGCACTAACAGTTCCGGCTTGGGGGGCTACACCTTC. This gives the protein CASTNSSGLGGYTF.

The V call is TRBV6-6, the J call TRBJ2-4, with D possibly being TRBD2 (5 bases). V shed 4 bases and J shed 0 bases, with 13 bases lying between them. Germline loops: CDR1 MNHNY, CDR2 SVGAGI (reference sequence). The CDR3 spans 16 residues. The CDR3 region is CASSFVETIAKNIQYF. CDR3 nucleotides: TGTGCCAGCAGTTTTGTCGAGACTATAGCCAAAAACATTCAGTACTTC.

Written as DNA, the CDR3 is TGTGCCAGCAGCTTGAACACTCAAGAGACCCAGTACTTC. Residues: CASSLNTQETQYF. The chain employs TRBV11-1 and TRBJ2-5; no firm D call. The CDR3 has 13 residues. Trimming took 3 bases from V and 2 from J, leaving 7 bases between them. Germline-derived CDR1 and CDR2 are SGHAT and FQDESV (reference sequence).

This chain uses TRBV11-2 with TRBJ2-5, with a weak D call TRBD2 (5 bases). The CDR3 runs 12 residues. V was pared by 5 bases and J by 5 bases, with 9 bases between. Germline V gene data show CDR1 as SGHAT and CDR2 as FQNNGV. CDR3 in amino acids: CASSPTRETQYF. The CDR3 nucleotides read TGTGCCAGCAGCCCAACTAGGGAGACCCAGTACTTC.

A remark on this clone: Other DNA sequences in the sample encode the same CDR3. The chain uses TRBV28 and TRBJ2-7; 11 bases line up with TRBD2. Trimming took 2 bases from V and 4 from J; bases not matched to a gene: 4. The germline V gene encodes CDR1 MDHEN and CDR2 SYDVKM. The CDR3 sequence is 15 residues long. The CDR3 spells CASSLTSGRRYEQYF. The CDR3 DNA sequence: TGTGCCAGCAGTTTAACTAGCGGGAGACGGTACGAGCAGTACTTC.

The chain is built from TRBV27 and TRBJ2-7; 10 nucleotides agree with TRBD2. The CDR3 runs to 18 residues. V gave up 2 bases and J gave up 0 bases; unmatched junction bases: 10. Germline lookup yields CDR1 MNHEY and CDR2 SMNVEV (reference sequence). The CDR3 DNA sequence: TGTGCCAGCAGTTTAACTTCTACGAGCGGGAGGGCCTCCTACGAGCAGTACTTC. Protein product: CASSLTSTSGRASYEQYF.

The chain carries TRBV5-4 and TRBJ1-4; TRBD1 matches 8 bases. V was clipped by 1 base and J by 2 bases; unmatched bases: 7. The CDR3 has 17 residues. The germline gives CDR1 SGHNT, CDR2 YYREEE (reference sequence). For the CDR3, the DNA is TGTGCCAGCAGCTTGTATGGGCAGGGGGCGACTAATGAAAAACTGTTTTTT. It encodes CASSLYGQGATNEKLFF.

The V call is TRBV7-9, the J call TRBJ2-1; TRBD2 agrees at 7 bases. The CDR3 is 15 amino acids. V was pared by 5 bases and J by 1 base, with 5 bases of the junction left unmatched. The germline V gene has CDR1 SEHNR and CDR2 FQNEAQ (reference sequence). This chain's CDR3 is CASSPTSLSYNEQFF. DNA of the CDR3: TGTGCCAGCAGCCCGACTAGCTTATCCTACAATGAGCAGTTCTTC. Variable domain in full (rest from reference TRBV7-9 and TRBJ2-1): DTGVSQNPRHKITKRGQNVTFRCDPISEHNRLYWYRQTLGQGPEFLTYFQNEAQLEKSRLLSDRFSAERPKGSFSTLEIQRTEQGDSAMYLCASSPTSLSYNEQFFGPGTRLTVL.

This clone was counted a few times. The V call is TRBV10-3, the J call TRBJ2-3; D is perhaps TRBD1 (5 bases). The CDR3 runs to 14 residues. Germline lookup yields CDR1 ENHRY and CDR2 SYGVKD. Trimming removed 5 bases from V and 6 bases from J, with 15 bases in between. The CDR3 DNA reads TGTGCCATCAGTTTTTCCTCAGGGATGGATACGCAGTATTTT. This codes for CAISFSSGMDTQYF.

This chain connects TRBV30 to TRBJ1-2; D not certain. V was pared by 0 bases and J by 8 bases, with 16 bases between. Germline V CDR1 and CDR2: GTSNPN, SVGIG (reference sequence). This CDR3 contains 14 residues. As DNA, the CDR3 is TGTGCCTGGAGTGTACGGCGGAGTCTGGGAGGCTACACCTTC. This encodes CAWSVRRSLGGYTF.